The text below deals with one T cell receptor beta chain. Indicated treatment: oral pan-JAK inhibitor, 5-10 mg twice daily. Sampling of alopecia areata patients yielded lesional scalp punch biopsies as well as peripheral blood. Trimming pared 9 bases from V and 0 bases from J, leaving 23 bases between. Germline V gene sequence: CDR1 MGHDK, CDR2 SYGVNS. The CDR3 spans 17 residues. TCR sequencing used cDNA made by reverse transcription of extracted RNA. Produced via immunoSEQ multiplex PCR; TCRdb's table is partial and in-frame only. This sample has around 150,000 clones, with about 71% found just once. The entry originates in a study of CD8+ T cells in alopecia areata.

The gene calls are TRBV25-1 and TRBJ1-2; D unclear. The sequence was collected from a human donor with alopecia areata. The sample was CD4+ T cells sorted from blood, taken at week 4, from a patient treated with tofacitinib. The CDR3 DNA reads as TGTGCCAGACCTCCCTCCACGCGGCCGACATCTAACTATGGCTACACCTTC. Protein product: CARPPSTRPTSNYGYTF.